The T cell receptor beta chain described here comes from a study of blood T cell repertoires in COVID-19. Study in general: Sites in the United States, Italy and Spain provided acute and convalescent COVID-19 samples.

The V gene's germline CDR1 is MGHDK and CDR2 SYGVNS. This CDR3 is built from 14 residues. Trimming removed 2 bases at V and 7 bases at J, with 12 bases between. Original analysis: How many nucleated cells were present was estimated from reference gene primer amplification. The table came from immunoSEQ multiplex PCR; TCRdb's copy has only in-frame clones and leaves some out. V and J calls and clone size come straight from that table; D and trimming were deduced from the DNA. This sample yields 100,000 to 140,000 clones, of which 88% are seen a single time; roughly 6.6% belongs to the top ten. This chain links TRBV25-1 with TRBJ1-5, with D possibly being TRBD1 (5 bases). The source material was peripheral blood. This sequence originates from a man aged 50 to 60 with active or convalescent COVID-19. CDR3 in DNA: TGTGCCAGCAGTGAAGGGTCAGGGCAACAGCCCCAGCATTTT. The encoded protein is CASSEGSGQQPQHF.